Below, 3 T cell receptor beta chains from the same sample are listed, as sequenced in a study of shared clonotypes between healthy human individuals. Profiled with immunoSEQ multiplex PCR; TCRdb holds only in-frame clones, not every one. The sample records about 2.4 million clones, over 85% being singletons. Sequencing input: naive CD4+ T cells from PBMCs. Subset here: CD45RA+ positively selected. The receptors stem from a man younger than 35 in good health. Some clones in this sample may be carry-over from other donors' samples.

J is TRBJ1-2 and V is TRBV5-5; 9 bases fit TRBD1. Germline-derived CDR1 and CDR2 are SGHKS and YYEKEE (reference sequence). The trim removed 0 bases at V and 8 bases at J, leaving 5 bases unmatched. The CDR3 length is 14 residues. CDR3 DNA sequence: TGTGCCAGCAGCTTGGCCGGACAGGGGATAGGCTACACCTTC. Protein product: CASSLAGQGIGYTF.

The rearrangement links TRBV11-1 to TRBJ2-7, with TRBD2 matching 13 bases. CDR3 length: 15 amino acids. Germline values: CDR1 SGHAT, CDR2 FQDESV (reference sequence). The junction had 4 bases not matched to a gene; V was cut back by 5 bases and J by 3 bases. CDR3 residues: CASSPWTSGSYEQYF. In DNA, the CDR3 is TGTGCCAGCAGCCCCTGGACTAGCGGGAGCTACGAGCAGTACTTC.

This chain uses TRBV2 with TRBJ2-7; 11 bases map to TRBD2. CDR3 length: 16 amino acids. The ends lost 7 bases at V and 3 bases at J; junction bases unmatched: 11. Germline-derived CDR1 and CDR2 are SNHLY and FYNNEI. CDR3 residues: CASNFLAGGSGYEQYF. DNA of the CDR3: TGTGCCAGCAATTTTCTAGCGGGGGGTTCTGGCTACGAGCAGTACTTC.